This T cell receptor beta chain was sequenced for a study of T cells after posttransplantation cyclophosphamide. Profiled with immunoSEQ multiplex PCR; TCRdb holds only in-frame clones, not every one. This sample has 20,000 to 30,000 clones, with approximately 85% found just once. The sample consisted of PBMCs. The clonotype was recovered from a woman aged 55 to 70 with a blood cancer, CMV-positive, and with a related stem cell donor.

The CDR3 reads CASSSLTGSHEQYF. CDR3 sequence (DNA): TGCGCCAGCAGCTCCCTGACAGGGAGCCACGAGCAGTACTTC. The chain has TRBV5-1 and TRBJ2-7; TRBD1 aligns across 7 bases. The J segment lost 5 bases and the V segment lost 3 bases, leaving 8 bases of the junction unmatched. CDR1 is SGHRS and CDR2 is YFSETQ in the germline V gene. The CDR3 length is 14 residues.